The entry that follows covers one TCR beta chain sequence. The antigen is undetermined. These data belong to a study of cytomegalovirus exposure and HLA in healthy donors. The PCR made use of 60 Vbeta and 13 Jbeta primers. This table comes from immunoSEQ multiplex PCR, and its TCRdb copy is limited to in-frame clones, with some not included. The sample comprises over 250,000 clones, more than 80% of which are singletons, and 3% to 4% rests with the top ten. The study's findings and limits: Serostatus for CMV was the only available immune exposure information.

Trimming removed 1 base from V and 9 bases from J, with 13 bases in between. Germline V gene lookup returns CDR1 SGHVS and CDR2 FNYEAQ. The CDR3 extends over 15 amino acids. The sample comprised PBMCs. The chain combines TRBV7-6 with TRBJ1-6; D possibly corresponds to TRBD1 (6 bases). The source is a middle-aged man in good health and CMV-seropositive. CDR3 residues: CASSLGRGAPSPLHF. CDR3 nucleotides: TGTGCCAGCAGCTTAGGCAGGGGAGCCCCTTCACCCCTCCACTTT.